This TCR beta chain was profiled in a study of blood T cell repertoires in COVID-19. Study as a whole: The United States, Italy and Spain were the sources of the acute and convalescent COVID-19 samples.

The CDR3 is made up of 15 amino acids. Unmatched junction bases numbered 1, after V lost 3 bases and J lost 4 bases. CDR1 and CDR2 (germline): WSHSY, SAAADI. Original processing methods: Scientists estimated how many nucleated cells there were by amplifying reference gene primers. The protocol was immunoSEQ multiplex PCR, while the TCRdb copy is restricted to in-frame clones and leaves out a portion. V, J and clone size derive from that table, while D and trimming were established from the DNA sequence. Of roughly 120,000 clones detected, around 86% appear once; the ten largest clones hold 5% to 6%. The source is a human donor in a cohort sampled during active COVID-19. This chain joins TRBV10-2 and TRBJ2-3; the match to TRBD2 covers 13 bases. Sequenced material: peripheral blood. CDR3 residues: CASSELAGGPDTQYF. The DNA of the CDR3 is TGCGCCAGCAGTGAACTAGCGGGAGGGCCAGATACGCAGTATTTT.